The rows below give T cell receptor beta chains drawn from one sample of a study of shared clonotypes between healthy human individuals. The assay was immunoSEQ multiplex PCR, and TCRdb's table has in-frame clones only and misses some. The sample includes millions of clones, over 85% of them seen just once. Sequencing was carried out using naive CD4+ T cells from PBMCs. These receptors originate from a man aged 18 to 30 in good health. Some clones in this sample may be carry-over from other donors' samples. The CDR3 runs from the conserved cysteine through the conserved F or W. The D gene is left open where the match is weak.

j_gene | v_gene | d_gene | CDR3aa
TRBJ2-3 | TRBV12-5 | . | CASGPTGTDTQYF
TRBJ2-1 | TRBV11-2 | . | CASSYGRVEQFF
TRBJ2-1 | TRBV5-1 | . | CASSLPTGSYNEQFF
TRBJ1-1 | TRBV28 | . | CASSLRGLPNPEAFF
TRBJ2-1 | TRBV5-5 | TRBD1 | CASSPGTGGSYEQFF
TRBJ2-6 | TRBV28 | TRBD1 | CASRGQGTAGANVLTF
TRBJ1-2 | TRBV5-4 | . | CASSLPLGKSPIGYGYTF
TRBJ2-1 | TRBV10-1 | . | CASSDPRSSYNEQFF
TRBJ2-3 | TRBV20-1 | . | CSASWGDTQYF
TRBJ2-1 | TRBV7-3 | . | CASSLRGERWNEQFF
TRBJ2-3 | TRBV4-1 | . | CASSQGGVADTQYF
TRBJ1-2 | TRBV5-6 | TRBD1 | CASSLVGQGANYGYTF